This T cell receptor beta chain was found in a study of T cell changes during pregnancy in multiple sclerosis. Sequenced by immunoSEQ multiplex PCR; TCRdb stores in-frame clones only, minus some. Counted here are around 44,000 clones, 85% to 95% occurring once; the ten biggest clones make up roughly 1.4%. The germline V gene encodes CDR1 SGHDT and CDR2 YYEEEE. The V and J ends lost 0 bases and 5 bases, in that order; junction bases with no gene match: 13. The CDR3 contains 17 residues. Sequencing input: peripheral blood. The TCR comes from a female donor with multiple sclerosis, enrolled in a pregnancy study. This chain joins TRBV5-6 and TRBJ1-1; 7 bases are shared with TRBD1. The CDR3 protein is CASSLETGKNRWTEAFF. The CDR3 DNA is TGTGCCAGCAGCTTGGAGACAGGGAAGAACCGATGGACTGAAGCTTTCTTT. Full variable domain (rest looked up from reference TRBV5-6 and TRBJ1-1): DAGVTQSPTHLIKTRGQQVTLRCSPKSGHDTVSWYQQALGQGPQFIFQYYEEEERQRGNFPDRFSGHQFPNYSSELNVNALLLGDSALYLCASSLETGKNRWTEAFFGQGTRLTVV.